Listed here are 30 T cell receptor beta chains from one sample, sequenced in a study of blood T cells in healthy people across ages. The use of a sample-barcoded 5' primer and a J-beta primer mix characterized a second PCR of about 6 to 12 cycles. TCRdb re-called the 5' RACE reads with MiXCR, one entry per CDR3 protein. The table has about 780,000 distinct CDR3 sequences, 46% seen once. Sequencing input: blood. These receptor sequences come from a man older than 75 in good health.

In this sample, this clonotype turned up many times. The chain has TRBV7-2 and TRBJ2-2, with 8 bases matching TRBD2. Trimming at V came to 1 base and at J to 5 bases, leaving 9 bases not matched to a gene. CDR3 length equals 17 residues. Germline CDR1 reads SGHTA; CDR2 reads FQGNSA. As DNA, the CDR3 is TGTGCCAGCAGCTTAGGGTCGGCGGGAGGAGGAACCGGGGAGCTGTTTTTT. Translated: CASSLGSAGGGTGELFF.

This clonotype was seen only a few times. This sequence joins TRBV12-3 or TRBV12-4 and TRBJ2-5; 9 bases align to TRBD2. The CDR3 is 14 amino acids. V shed 6 bases, J shed 1 base, and the junction held 3 bases outside the gene matches. CDR3 in DNA: TGTGCCAGCAGGACTAGCGGAGCCCAAGAGACCCAGTACTTC. Amino acid sequence: CASRTSGAQETQYF.

This clonotype was picked up many times. The chain uses TRBV20-1 and TRBJ2-5; maybe TRBD1 (6 bases). Trimming cost V 6 bases and J 4 bases, with 21 bases left between them. Per germline, CDR1 DFQATT and CDR2 SNEGSKA (reference sequence). The CDR3 consists of 15 residues. The CDR3 coding sequence is TGCAGTGCGTACGATCCCGCAGGGGCCCTAGAGACCCAGTACTTC. Translation: CSAYDPAGALETQYF.

This clonotype was observed a handful of times. This chain connects TRBV5-1 to TRBJ2-5; tentatively, D is TRBD1 (6 bases). Germline CDR1 reads SGHRS; CDR2 reads YFSETQ. V gave up 4 bases and J gave up 5 bases, with 15 bases separating them. CDR3 length: 14 residues. The CDR3 spells CASSQVGQTETQYF. The DNA of the CDR3 is TGCGCCAGCAGCCAGGTCGGACAGACGGAGACCCAGTACTTC.

The chain uses TRBV5-6 and TRBJ2-5, with 7 bases matching TRBD1. Germline V lookup: CDR1 SGHDT, CDR2 YYEEEE. Trimming at V came to 5 bases and at J to 11 bases, leaving 15 bases not matched to a gene. The CDR3 sequence is 14 residues long. The CDR3 region is CASSTNRGINEQYF. CDR3 nucleotides: TGTGCCAGCAGTACAAACAGGGGAATCAATGAGCAGTACTTC.

This clonotype was seen more than once but under ten times. This chain connects TRBV29-1 to TRBJ2-5; 14 positions match TRBD2. Germline assignment: CDR1 SQVTM and CDR2 ANQGSEA. The CDR3 is made up of 15 amino acids. After removal of 7 bases from V and 1 base from J, the junction contained 5 bases not matched to a gene. CDR3 DNA: TGCAGCGCCCCCGGGACTAGCGGGAGCCAAGAGACCCAGTACTTC. Its translation is CSAPGTSGSQETQYF.

This clonotype was counted between two and nine times. The chain is built from TRBV20-1 and TRBJ2-1; TRBD2 matches 14 bases. The CDR3 consists of 17 residues. Per germline, CDR1 DFQATT and CDR2 SNEGSKA (reference sequence). Unmatched junction bases numbered 7, after V lost 5 bases and J lost 1 base. The CDR3 region has the DNA TGCAGTGCTGAATTGACTAGCGGGAGGGTTTCCTACAATGAGCAGTTCTTC. This sequence encodes CSAELTSGRVSYNEQFF.

On this clonotype: This could be a read error, since a much larger clone is one nucleotide away. As DNA, the CDR3 is TGTGCCAGCACCAGTAGCGGGCCACCTTACGAGCGGTACTTC. Protein sequence: CASTSSGPPYERYF. The chain combines TRBV6-2 or TRBV6-3 with TRBJ2-5, with 7 positions matching TRBD2. The ends lost 7 bases at V and 13 bases at J; junction bases unmatched: 18. This CDR3 has 14 residues. Germline V lookup: CDR1 MNHEY, CDR2 SVGEGT.

This clonotype was detected only a few times. The rearrangement uses TRBV6-5 and TRBJ2-1, with TRBD2 identical over 8 bases. The germline V gene has CDR1 MNHEY and CDR2 SVGAGI. J gave up 9 bases and V 6 bases, and 13 bases lay outside the gene matches. The CDR3 runs 15 residues. CDR3 sequence reads: CASSRAGALDAEQFF. CDR3 sequence (DNA): TGTGCCAGCAGCCGAGCGGGAGCCCTCGACGCTGAGCAGTTCTTC.

V gene TRBV11-3 combines with J gene TRBJ2-7; D gene ambiguous. The CDR3 contains 14 residues. V was cut by 5 bases and J by 1 base, with 12 bases left in between. Germline loops: CDR1 SGHNT, CDR2 YENEEA. CDR3 nucleotide sequence: TGTGCCAGCAGCATTGACGGAATTTCCTACGAGCAGTACTTC. It codes for CASSIDGISYEQYF. Filled out from reference TRBV11-3 and TRBJ2-7, the complete variable domain reads EAGVVQSPRYKIIEKKQPVAFWCNPISGHNTLYWYLQNLGQGPELLIRYENEEAVDDSQLPKDRFSAERLKGVDSTLKIQPAELGDSAVYLCASSIDGISYEQYFGPGTRLTVT.

This clonotype has more than one count but fewer than ten. This chain uses TRBV10-3 with TRBJ2-7; weak D call: TRBD1 (5 bases). The CDR3 is 13 residues long. Trimming removed 7 bases from V and 2 bases from J, with 12 bases in between. Germline lookup yields CDR1 ENHRY and CDR2 SYGVKD. DNA of the CDR3: TGTGCCATCACCCAGGGAAGCGCCTACGAGCAGTACTTC. Translation: CAITQGSAYEQYF.

In this sample, this clonotype turned up a few times. V and J are TRBV4-3 and TRBJ2-1, with a weak D call TRBD2 (5 bases). CDR3 length: 16 residues. Trimming left V 8 bases short and J 4 bases short, with 21 bases between. Germline CDR1 LGHNA, CDR2 YSLEER. The CDR3 is CASHLDGRGTYNEQFF. DNA of the CDR3: TGCGCCAGCCATTTAGACGGTCGGGGAACTTACAATGAGCAGTTCTTC.

The chain couples TRBV5-1 to TRBJ2-5, with D perhaps TRBD1 (5 bases). With 4 bases removed from V and 1 base from J, the gap between germline ends came to 14 bases. This CDR3 region has 15 residues. Germline V CDR1 and CDR2: SGHRS, YFSETQ. The CDR3 is CASSPPAGSQETQYF. For the CDR3, the DNA is TGCGCCAGCAGCCCCCCGGCAGGGTCCCAAGAGACCCAGTACTTC.

The chain recombines TRBV7-8 with TRBJ1-5; 9 nucleotides match TRBD1. The CDR3 consists of 14 residues. The germline V gene has CDR1 SGHVS and CDR2 FQNEAQ. Unmatched junction bases numbered 5, after V lost 5 bases and J lost 6 bases. CDR3 nucleotide sequence: TGTGCCAGCAGCGAACAGGGGGCGAGTCAGCCCCAGCATTTT. Translation: CASSEQGASQPQHF.

V gene TRBV27 combines with J gene TRBJ1-6, with D perhaps TRBD1 (5 bases). CDR3 length: 15 amino acids. With 0 bases removed from V and 7 bases from J, the gap between germline ends came to 10 bases. Per germline, CDR1 MNHEY and CDR2 SMNVEV (reference sequence). CDR3 sequence: CASSLSGLLNSPLHF. CDR3 in DNA: TGTGCCAGCAGTTTATCGGGACTACTAAATTCACCCCTCCACTTT.

The V call is TRBV9, the J call TRBJ2-3, with 10 bases lining up with TRBD2. Per the germline V gene, CDR1 is SGDLS and CDR2 is YYNGEE. Unmatched junction bases numbered 5, after V lost 0 bases and J lost 4 bases. This CDR3 spans 16 amino acids. CDR3 coding DNA: TGTGCCAGCAGCGTAGTACCAGCGGGAGGGCCAGATACGCAGTATTTT. Translation: CASSVVPAGGPDTQYF. Using reference TRBV9 and TRBJ2-3 for the parts outside the CDR3, the full variable domain is DSGVTQTPKHLITATGQRVTLRCSPRSGDLSVYWYQQSLDQGLQFLIQYYNGEERAKGNILERFSAQQFPDLHSELNLSSLELGDSALYFCASSVVPAGGPDTQYFGPGTRLTVL.

This clonotype appeared a few times. The genes are TRBV20-1 and TRBJ2-7, with TRBD2 matching 9 bases. This CDR3 comprises 14 residues. The V gene's germline CDR1 is DFQATT and CDR2 SNEGSKA (reference sequence). J gave up 4 bases and V 0 bases, and 4 bases lay outside the gene matches. The CDR3 spells CSAREVAGVYEQYF. The CDR3 DNA is TGCAGTGCTAGAGAGGTAGCGGGAGTTTACGAGCAGTACTTC.

In the case of this clonotype: A read error may produce the germline difference seen at one junction end. In nucleotides, the CDR3 is TGTGTCAGCAGTTTTGGCAGGACTATGGAGACCCAGTACTTC. Amino acids: CVSSFGRTMETQYF. The chain recombines TRBV12-3 or TRBV12-4 with TRBJ2-5; a possible D gene is TRBD2 (6 bases). The CDR3 runs to 14 residues.

As DNA, the CDR3 is TGTGCCACCAGGGACAGGGACTCCTACGAGCAGTACTTC. Translated, it gives CATRDRDSYEQYF. The chain uses TRBV24-1 and TRBJ2-7; TRBD1 matches 8 bases. Germline V gives CDR1 KGHDR, CDR2 SFDVKD. V dropped 7 bases and J dropped 0; count of bases not matched to a gene: 1. This CDR3 comprises 13 residues.

Comments on this clonotype: This clone may be a read error of a much larger clone one base away. The chain couples TRBV29-1 to TRBJ2-7; 10 bases map to TRBD2. The V gene's germline CDR1 is SQVTM and CDR2 ANQGSEA. The CDR3 is 16 residues long. CDR3 DNA: TGCAGCATTGACGGGCTAGCGGGAGCGATCTCCTACGAGCAGTACTTC. As protein: CSIDGLAGAISYEQYF.

About this clonotype itself: The junction departs from the called germline gene at one end, perhaps through a read error. The chain couples TRBV3-1 to TRBJ2-3; TRBD2 matches at 10 bases. The germline V gene has CDR1 LGHDT and CDR2 YNNKEL (reference sequence). The length of the CDR3 is 15 residues. CDR3 in DNA: TGTGACAGCAGCCTGAGCGGGAGGGCTGCAGATACGCAGTATTTT. This sequence encodes CDSSLSGRAADTQYF.

V gene TRBV27 combines with J gene TRBJ2-3, with 9 bases that match TRBD2. The germline gives CDR1 MNHEY, CDR2 SMNVEV (reference sequence). V gave up 6 bases and J gave up 1 base; unmatched junction bases: 5. The CDR3 sequence is 15 residues long. The CDR3 reads CASRKAGGRTDTQYF. As DNA, the CDR3 is TGTGCCAGCAGAAAAGCGGGGGGACGCACAGATACGCAGTATTTT.

The chain is built from TRBV7-9 and TRBJ2-1; D not certain. Germline CDR1 SEHNR, CDR2 FQNEAQ (reference sequence). V lost 1 base and J lost 8, with 18 bases in between. The CDR3 has 16 amino acids. Written as DNA, the CDR3 is TGTGCCAGCAGCTTAGTGTCACACCCCGTCATAGATGAGCAGTTCTTC. Translating it yields CASSLVSHPVIDEQFF. Full variable domain (remainder filled in from reference TRBV7-9 and TRBJ2-1): DTGVSQNPRHKITKRGQNVTFRCDPISEHNRLYWYRQTLGQGPEFLTYFQNEAQLEKSRLLSDRFSAERPKGSFSTLEIQRTEQGDSAMYLCASSLVSHPVIDEQFFGPGTRLTVL.

This clonotype was detected only a few times. The chain has TRBV28 and TRBJ2-1, with D perhaps matching TRBD2 (6 bases). V lost 8 bases and J 8 bases, leaving 28 bases between the germline ends. The CDR3 is 17 amino acids. The germline CDR1 and CDR2 sequences are MDHEN and SYDVKM. The CDR3 sequence is CASVPLRAGNSGDEQFF. CDR3 nucleotides: TGTGCCAGCGTCCCATTGAGGGCGGGGAATAGCGGCGATGAGCAGTTCTTC.

This clonotype appeared many times. CDR3 residues: CASSQDDSGRGEQFF. CDR3 DNA sequence: TGTGCCAGCAGCCAAGATGATAGCGGGAGAGGTGAGCAGTTCTTC. The chain is built from TRBV4-2 and TRBJ2-1; TRBD2 aligns across 9 bases. The germline V gene has CDR1 LGHNA and CDR2 YNFKEQ. The ends lost 0 bases at V and 9 bases at J; junction bases unmatched: 6. The CDR3 has 15 residues.

The chain couples TRBV6-6 to TRBJ2-7; D may correspond to TRBD1 or TRBD2 (5 bases each). The CDR3 has 13 residues. CDR1 is MNHNY and CDR2 is SVGAGI in the germline V gene (reference sequence). The V end lost 8 bases, the J end lost 5 bases, and 16 bases lay between the germline ends. The CDR3 spells CASRSGGVHEQYF. CDR3 nucleotides: TGTGCCAGCCGCAGTGGGGGAGTCCACGAGCAGTACTTC.

This sequence joins TRBV9 and TRBJ1-3; possibly TRBD1 for D (5 bases). The CDR3 length is 17 residues. CDR1 SGDLS and CDR2 YYNGEE come from the germline V gene. Trimming removed 0 bases at V and 2 bases at J, with 15 bases between. The CDR3 protein is CASSVATTAWAGNTIYF. Here the CDR3 DNA reads TGTGCCAGCAGCGTAGCTACGACAGCTTGGGCTGGAAACACCATATATTTT.

In this sample, this clonotype turned up a few times. This chain links TRBV12-3 or TRBV12-4 with TRBJ2-5; D gene unclear. Trimming removed 0 bases at V and 5 bases at J, with 7 bases between. The CDR3 consists of 13 residues. In nucleotides, the CDR3 is TGTGCCAGCAGTTTAGCGCGTTGGGAGACCCAGTACTTC. It is translated as CASSLARWETQYF.

The V gene is TRBV20-1, the J gene TRBJ2-3, with D perhaps TRBD1 or TRBD2 (6 bases each). V lost 5 bases to trimming and J lost 4 bases, with 16 bases between them. This CDR3 has 14 residues. Germline V gene data show CDR1 as DFQATT and CDR2 as SNEGSKA (reference sequence). The CDR3 loop is CSAGRQGWADTQYF. The CDR3 nucleotides read TGCAGTGCTGGGAGGCAGGGGTGGGCAGATACGCAGTATTTT.

CDR3 in DNA: TGCGCCAGCAGGGACGAAGCCTACGAGCAGTACTTC. Protein product: CASRDEAYEQYF. This sequence joins TRBV5-1 and TRBJ2-7; no clear D gene. The CDR3 is 12 residues long. CDR1 is SGHRS, CDR2 YFSETQ, per germline. Trimming stripped 5 bases from V and 2 bases from J, with 8 bases between.